A selection of T cell receptor beta chains follows, all from one sample in a study of spatial heterogeneity in lung cancer. TCRdb re-analysed the 5' RACE reads in MiXCR, keeping a single row per CDR3 protein. This sample has fewer than 30,000 distinct CDR3 sequences; about 6.3% occur once, and the top ten carry 22%. The sequencing used PBMCs, collected at follow-up. The receptors derive from a male donor with early-stage non-small cell lung cancer. CDR3s include the opening cysteine and the closing phenylalanine or tryptophan. D genes are given only for firm matches. Clone size, where shown, is once, few, many, or a class for clones that have expanded.

clone_size	v_call	d_call	j_call	cdr3_nt	cdr3_aa
NA	TRBV19	NA	TRBJ1-4	TGTGCCAGTAGTACGGTTGCAACTAATGAAAAACTGTTTTTT	CASSTVATNEKLFF
few	TRBV12-3/TRBV12-4	NA	TRBJ1-1	TGTGCCAGCAGTCCCCCCCCGGGGGGCACTGAAGCTTTCTTT	CASSPPPGGTEAFF
once	TRBV23-1	NA	TRBJ1-5	TGCGCCAGCAGTCACCAAGGGAATCAGCCCCAGCATTTT	CASSHQGNQPQHF
many	TRBV29-1	TRBD1	TRBJ1-2	TGCAGCGGCTCGACAGGGGAGGGAAACTATGGCTACACCTTC	CSGSTGEGNYGYTF
NA	TRBV11-2	TRBD2	TRBJ2-2	TGTGCCAGCAGCCAGACTAGCGGGCTGAACACCGGGGAGCTGTTTTTT	CASSQTSGLNTGELFF
many	TRBV7-6	NA	TRBJ2-5	TGTGCCAGCAGCTTAACGGAGTTGGGGCCCCAGTACTTC	CASSLTELGPQYF
many	TRBV5-1	NA	TRBJ2-2	TGCGCCAGCAGCTTGGCCTTTTGGGGGCGCGTGAACACCGGGGAGCTGTTTTTT	CASSLAFWGRVNTGELFF
few	TRBV20-1	NA	TRBJ2-2	TGCAGTGCTAGGGCCGGGAGACTTGACGGGGAGCTGTTTTTT	CSARAGRLDGELFF
medium-sized	TRBV6-2/TRBV6-3	NA	TRBJ2-1	TGTGCCAGCATTCACTTCAATGAGCAGTTCTTC	CASIHFNEQFF
many	TRBV5-6	NA	TRBJ2-7	TGTGCCAGCAGCCGGCGGGCCTACGAGCAGTACTTC	CASSRRAYEQYF
many	TRBV7-9	NA	TRBJ1-1	TGTGCCAGCAGCTTAGTTCCCCCCGGGACTGAAGCTTTCTTT	CASSLVPPGTEAFF
many	TRBV3-1	TRBD1	TRBJ2-1	TGTGCCAGCAGCCTGACCGGGACAGGCTCCTACAATGAGCAGTTCTTC	CASSLTGTGSYNEQFF
many	TRBV7-2	NA	TRBJ2-1	TGTGCCAGCAGCTTAGAACTAGCAGGACATGAGCAGTTCTTC	CASSLELAGHEQFF
many	TRBV20-1	NA	TRBJ2-1	TGCAGTGCTAGAGGGTTCGGCGGGATGGTCAATGAGCAGTTCTTC	CSARGFGGMVNEQFF
NA	TRBV7-9	NA	TRBJ1-1	TGTGCCAGCAGCTTAGAGGGGGGCACTGAAGCTTTCTTT	CASSLEGGTEAFF
many	TRBV11-1	NA	TRBJ2-3	TGTGCCAGCAGCTCGGGCAGAGGCAGCACAGATACGCAGTATTTT	CASSSGRGSTDTQYF
many	TRBV29-1	NA	TRBJ1-1	TGCAGCGCCCGGGTGAACACTGAAGCTTTCTTT	CSARVNTEAFF
many	TRBV7-3	TRBD2	TRBJ2-3	TGTGCCAGCAGCTTAGTCGGGGGGTCCCCAGATACGCAGTATTTT	CASSLVGGSPDTQYF
few	TRBV10-3	TRBD2	TRBJ2-1	TGTGCCATCAGTGATTTGTTACGGGGGGATGAGCAGTTCTTC	CAISDLLRGDEQFF
many	TRBV15	TRBD2	TRBJ2-3	TGTGCCACCAGCAGAGATCAAGCGGGAGTTACAGATACGCAGTATTTT	CATSRDQAGVTDTQYF
many	TRBV24-1	NA	TRBJ2-2	TGTGCCACCAGTGATCCCCGGGAACTCACCGGGGAGCTGTTTTTT	CATSDPRELTGELFF
many	TRBV12-3/TRBV12-4	TRBD1	TRBJ1-6	TGTGCCAGCAGTAGACAGGGACCGACGAACAATTCACCCCTCCACTTT	CASSRQGPTNNSPLHF
NA	TRBV20-1	TRBD1	TRBJ2-7	TGCAGTGCTAGCGACAGGGGGCGGGTCTCCTACGAGCAGTACTTC	CSASDRGRVSYEQYF
many	TRBV7-3	NA	TRBJ2-3	TGTGCCAGCAGCTTCCGGGGGAGCACAGATACGCAGTATTTT	CASSFRGSTDTQYF
many	TRBV15	NA	TRBJ1-2	TGTGCCACCAGCAGAGATAGTACCTATGGCTACACCTTC	CATSRDSTYGYTF
many	TRBV4-2	TRBD2	TRBJ2-1	TGTGCCAGCAGCCCCTTACTAGCGGGAGAATGGAATGAGCAGTTCTTC	CASSPLLAGEWNEQFF
few	TRBV28	NA	TRBJ2-3	TGTGCCAGCAGTTTAAGGGGTGGCAGCACAGATACGCAGTATTTT	CASSLRGGSTDTQYF
many	TRBV28	NA	TRBJ2-3	TGTGCCACCCAGACTAGCACAGATACGCAGTATTTT	CATQTSTDTQYF
many	TRBV4-1	TRBD1	TRBJ1-6	TGCGCCAGCAGAAGTATCGGACAGGGAGGACCCCTCCACTTT	CASRSIGQGGPLHF
many	TRBV12-3/TRBV12-4	NA	TRBJ1-3	TGTGCCAGCAGTCCCTATATAAGGGACACCATATATTTT	CASSPYIRDTIYF
many	TRBV6-5	NA	TRBJ2-3	TGTGCCAGCAGTTACAGTGTGACTAGTGAGAACACAGATACGCAGTATTTT	CASSYSVTSENTDTQYF
many	TRBV20-1	NA	TRBJ1-2	TGCAGTGCTAGAGGACTCTATGGGGGCTACACCTTC	CSARGLYGGYTF
few	TRBV9	NA	TRBJ2-3	TGTGCCAGCAGCGTAGGTGTCGGGACAGATACGCAGTATTTT	CASSVGVGTDTQYF
many	TRBV28	NA	TRBJ1-3	TGTGCCAGCAGCCTCGGGACACCCAGAAACACCATATATTTT	CASSLGTPRNTIYF
many	TRBV7-2	NA	TRBJ1-2	TGTGCCAGCAGCCGCCTAGTTGGGGCTGGCTACACCTTC	CASSRLVGAGYTF
many	TRBV29-1	NA	TRBJ2-3	TGCAGCGTTGTTTCGGAGGCAGATACGCAGTATTTT	CSVVSEADTQYF
NA	TRBV21-1	NA	TRBJ2-1	TGTGCCAGCAGCACCAGGACTAGCGGCTCCAATGCGGAGCAGTTCTTC	CASSTRTSGSNAEQFF
many	TRBV5-6	NA	TRBJ2-3	TGTGCCAGCAGCGGTCAGGCCATGGATACGCAGTATTTT	CASSGQAMDTQYF
few	TRBV2	NA	TRBJ2-1	TGTGCCACCCCTGGAGGAGTCAGGGGAAGGGATGAGCAGTTCTTC	CATPGGVRGRDEQFF
NA	TRBV18	NA	TRBJ2-2	TGTGCCAGCTCACCAGGCCGGTCCGGGGAGCTGTTTTTT	CASSPGRSGELFF
many	TRBV7-9	NA	TRBJ2-1	TGTGCCAGCAGCCACCTGGAGGGAGGGGGACCGAGAGACAATGAGCAGTTCTTC	CASSHLEGGGPRDNEQFF
many	TRBV7-2	NA	TRBJ2-2	TGTGCCAGCAGCTTAGTCGGATCAAACACCGGGGAGCTGTTTTTT	CASSLVGSNTGELFF
few	TRBV24-1	NA	TRBJ2-2	TGTGCCACCAGTGAAGGTGGACAGTCGAACACCGGGGAGCTGTTTTTT	CATSEGGQSNTGELFF
many	TRBV28	NA	TRBJ1-2	TGTGCCAGCAGGCCTTTTACAGGCGTCTATGGCTACACCTTC	CASRPFTGVYGYTF
many	TRBV7-2	NA	TRBJ2-7	TGTGCCAGCAGCTTAGAATTTAGCGGCTACGAGCAGTACTTC	CASSLEFSGYEQYF
NA	TRBV7-6	NA	TRBJ1-5	TGTGCCAGCAGCGCAGCTGGTCAGCCCCAGCATTTT	CASSAAGQPQHF
many	TRBV6-2/TRBV6-3	TRBD1	TRBJ2-4	TGTGCCAGCAGTCTACTACGACAGGGTAGGGCCAAAAACATTCAGTACTTC	CASSLLRQGRAKNIQYF
many	TRBV4-1	TRBD2	TRBJ2-3	TGCGCCAGCAGCCAAGATATTAGCGGGAGGTGGTATTTT	CASSQDISGRWYF
few	TRBV5-6	NA	TRBJ1-2	TGTGCCAGCAGCTTGGAGTTCGGGGGTACTAACTATGGCTACACCTTC	CASSLEFGGTNYGYTF
few	TRBV11-2	NA	TRBJ2-3	TGTGCCAGCAGCTTTTGGAGGGACTTAGGGGCAGATACGCAGTATTTT	CASSFWRDLGADTQYF
NA	TRBV6-2/TRBV6-3	NA	TRBJ2-7	TGTGCCAGCAGTTACGCCTCCGGGGAAAACGAGCAGTACTTC	CASSYASGENEQYF
NA	TRBV5-1	TRBD1	TRBJ1-1	TGCGCCAGCAGCTTGGAGGCTTGGAGGGGGCGACCTGAAGCTTTCTTT	CASSLEAWRGRPEAFF